The 8 T cell receptor beta chains given below trace back to one sample, sequenced in a study of blood T cell repertoires in COVID-19. Data came from immunoSEQ multiplex PCR; TCRdb stores just in-frame clones and leaves some out. The top ten clones hold 6% to 7.5% of a sample with roughly 140,000 clones, about four fifths of them seen once. Sequencing was performed on peripheral blood. These receptors were collected from a human donor in a cohort sampled during active COVID-19.

The chain joins TRBV5-1 to TRBJ2-2, with no clear D. The CDR3 is 14 amino acids. Trimming took 5 bases from V and 1 from J, leaving 9 bases between them. The germline CDR1 and CDR2 sequences are SGHRS and YFSETQ. The DNA of the CDR3 is TGCGCCAGCAGGGAAACAGTGAACACCGGGGAGCTGTTTTTT. Protein product: CASRETVNTGELFF.

DNA of the CDR3: TGTGCCAGCAGTGACACAGGCACAGATACGCAGTATTTT. This gives the protein CASSDTGTDTQYF. This rearrangement joins TRBV25-1 to TRBJ2-3, with D unresolved. V was clipped by 3 bases and J by 1 base, with 5 bases between them. The CDR3 is 13 amino acids. CDR1 and CDR2 (germline): MGHDK, SYGVNS.

CDR3 in amino acids: CASRRQGTSTDTQYF. In nucleotides, the CDR3 is TGTGCCAGCAGGCGACAGGGGACTAGCACAGATACGCAGTATTTT. J is TRBJ2-3 and V is TRBV6-5, with 8 bases identical to TRBD1. The germline CDR1 and CDR2 sequences are MNHEY and SVGAGI. With 6 bases clipped from V and 0 bases from J, the junction kept 5 bases outside the gene matches. The CDR3 sequence is 15 residues long.

J is TRBJ2-3 and V is TRBV15; 8 bases fit TRBD2. This CDR3 has 14 residues. V gave up 7 bases and J gave up 0 bases; unmatched junction bases: 3. CDR1 LNHNV and CDR2 YYDKDF come from the germline V gene (reference sequence). CDR3 residues: CATKSGGSTDTQYF. DNA of the CDR3: TGTGCCACCAAGAGCGGGGGCAGCACAGATACGCAGTATTTT.

This sequence joins TRBV2 and TRBJ1-4, with a possible D match to TRBD1 (5 bases). Looked up from germline, CDR1 is SNHLY and CDR2 is FYNNEI. The CDR3 covers 15 residues. V lost 3 bases to trimming and J lost 3 bases, with 11 bases between them. CDR3 DNA: TGTGCCAGCAGTGAGGCAGACAGTCCTAATGAAAAACTGTTTTTT. Its translation: CASSEADSPNEKLFF.

The genes are TRBV3-1 (or the pseudogene TRBV3-2) and TRBJ2-2; 11 bases agree with TRBD1. V dropped 4 bases and J dropped 4; count of bases not matched to a gene: 5. The CDR3 length is 16 residues. Germline CDR1 is LGHDT and CDR2 is YNNKEL (reference sequence). The CDR3 protein is CASSPGQGAVTGELFF. In DNA, the CDR3 is TGTGCCAGCAGCCCAGGACAGGGGGCCGTCACCGGGGAGCTGTTTTTT.

V gene TRBV5-1 combines with J gene TRBJ2-5; 16 positions agree with TRBD2. Germline V gene data show CDR1 as SGHRS and CDR2 as YFSETQ. The trim removed 4 bases at V and 4 bases at J, leaving 10 bases unmatched. The CDR3 has 18 amino acids. This CDR3 is CASSTGTSGGALGETQYF. The CDR3 DNA reads as TGCGCCAGCAGCACGGGGACTAGCGGGGGGGCGTTGGGAGAGACCCAGTACTTC.

The chain couples TRBV4-1 to TRBJ1-1; tentatively, D is TRBD1 (5 bases). CDR3 length: 15 residues. CDR1 and CDR2 (germline): MGHRA, YSYEKL. Trimming removed 0 bases at V and 10 bases at J, with 18 bases between. CDR3 nucleotides: TGCGCCAGCAGCCAAGACCAACGTTCAGGGTCTAGAGCTTTCTTT. It is translated as CASSQDQRSGSRAFF.